The TCR beta chain described here comes from a study of T cells in Graves' hyperthyroidism and ophthalmopathy. Per germline, CDR1 DFQATT and CDR2 SNEGSKA (reference sequence). This CDR3 contains 14 residues. Losses at the gene ends were 3 bases for V and 3 bases for J; bases not matched to a gene: 6. TCR beta CDR3 regions were amplified from RNA. The HTBI set primed first-round TCR CDR3 RT-PCR. TCRdb fed the multiplex PCR reads into MiXCR, producing one record per CDR3 protein. The sample yields hundreds of thousands of distinct CDR3 sequences, 15% to 19% seen once. The source of this sequence is a woman aged 18-29 years with Graves' hyperthyroidism that later progressed to Graves' ophthalmopathy. The chain uses TRBV20-1 and TRBJ2-5; 8 positions agree with TRBD2. Source material: blood. The CDR3 DNA follows: TGCAGTGCTAGTCGGGAGGGCCTGGAAGAGACCCAGTACTTC. It encodes CSASREGLEETQYF.